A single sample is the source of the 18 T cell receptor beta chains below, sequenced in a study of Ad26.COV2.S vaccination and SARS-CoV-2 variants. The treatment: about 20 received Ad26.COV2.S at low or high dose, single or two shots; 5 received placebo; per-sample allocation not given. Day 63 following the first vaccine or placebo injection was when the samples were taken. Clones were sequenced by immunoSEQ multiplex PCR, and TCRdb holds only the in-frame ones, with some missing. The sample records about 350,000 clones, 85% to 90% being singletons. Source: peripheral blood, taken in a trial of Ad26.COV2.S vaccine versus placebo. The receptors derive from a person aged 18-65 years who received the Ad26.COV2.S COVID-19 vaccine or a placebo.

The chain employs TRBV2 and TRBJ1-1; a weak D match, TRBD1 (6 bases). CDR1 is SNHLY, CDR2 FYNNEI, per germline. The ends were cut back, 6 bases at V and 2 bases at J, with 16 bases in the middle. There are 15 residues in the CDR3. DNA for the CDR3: TGTGCCAGCAGGAAAAGGGACATCCAAAACACTGAAGCTTTCTTT. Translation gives CASRKRDIQNTEAFF.

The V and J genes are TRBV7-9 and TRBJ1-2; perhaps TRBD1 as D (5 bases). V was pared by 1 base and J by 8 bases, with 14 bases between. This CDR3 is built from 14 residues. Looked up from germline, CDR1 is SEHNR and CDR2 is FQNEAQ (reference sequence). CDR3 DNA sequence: TGTGCCAGCAGCTTAGGAGGGGCGAACGGGGGCTACACCTTC. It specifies CASSLGGANGGYTF.

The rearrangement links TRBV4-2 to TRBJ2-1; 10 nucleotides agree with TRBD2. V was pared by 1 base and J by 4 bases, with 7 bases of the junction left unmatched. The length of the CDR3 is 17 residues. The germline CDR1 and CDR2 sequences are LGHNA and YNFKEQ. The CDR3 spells CASSQVLAGARYNEQFF. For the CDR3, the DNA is TGTGCCAGCAGCCAAGTCCTAGCGGGGGCCAGATACAATGAGCAGTTCTTC.

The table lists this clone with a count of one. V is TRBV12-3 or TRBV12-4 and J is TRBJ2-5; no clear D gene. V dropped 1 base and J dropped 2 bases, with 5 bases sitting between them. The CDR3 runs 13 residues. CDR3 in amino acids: CASSLGPQETQYF. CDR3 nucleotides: TGTGCCAGCAGTTTAGGGCCTCAAGAGACCCAGTACTTC.

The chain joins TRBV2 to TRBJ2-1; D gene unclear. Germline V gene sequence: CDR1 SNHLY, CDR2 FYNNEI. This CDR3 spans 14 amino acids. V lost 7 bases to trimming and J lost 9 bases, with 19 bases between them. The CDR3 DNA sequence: TGTGCCAGCAACCTGCAGGCCCTTGGCAGTGAGCAGTTCTTC. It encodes CASNLQALGSEQFF. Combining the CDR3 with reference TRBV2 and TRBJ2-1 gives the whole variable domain EPEVTQTPSHQVTQMGQEVILRCVPISNHLYFYWYRQILGQKVEFLVSFYNNEISEKSEIFDDQFSVERPDGSNFTLKIRSTKLEDSAMYFCASNLQALGSEQFFGPGTRLTVL.

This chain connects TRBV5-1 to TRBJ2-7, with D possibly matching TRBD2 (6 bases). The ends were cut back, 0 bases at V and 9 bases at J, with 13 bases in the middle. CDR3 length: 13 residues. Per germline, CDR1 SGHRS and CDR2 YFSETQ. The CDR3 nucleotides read TGCGCCAGCAGCTTGGTTGGACTGGAGGGGCAGTACTTC. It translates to CASSLVGLEGQYF.

The DNA of the CDR3 is TGTGCCAGCAGCCCCGGACTGAGCTCAACTAATGAAAAACTGTTTTTT. Translating it yields CASSPGLSSTNEKLFF. The rearrangement joins TRBV3-1 (or the pseudogene TRBV3-2) to TRBJ1-4; D not resolved. With 4 bases removed from V and 0 bases from J, the gap between germline ends came to 12 bases. Germline V gene data show CDR1 as LGHDT and CDR2 as YNNKEL (reference sequence). CDR3 length: 16 residues.

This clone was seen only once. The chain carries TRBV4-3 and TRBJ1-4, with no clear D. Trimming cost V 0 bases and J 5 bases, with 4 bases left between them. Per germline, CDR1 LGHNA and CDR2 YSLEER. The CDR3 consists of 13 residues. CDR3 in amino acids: CASSQEWNEKLFF. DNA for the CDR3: TGCGCCAGCAGCCAAGAATGGAATGAAAAACTGTTTTTT.

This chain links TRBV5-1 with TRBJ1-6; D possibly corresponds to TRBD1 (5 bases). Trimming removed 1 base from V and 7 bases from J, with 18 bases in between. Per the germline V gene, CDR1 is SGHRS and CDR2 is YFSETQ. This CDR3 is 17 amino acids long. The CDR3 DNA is TGCGCCAGCAGCTTGAGTGCAGGGCGAGTGTTAAATTCACCCCTCCACTTT. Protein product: CASSLSAGRVLNSPLHF. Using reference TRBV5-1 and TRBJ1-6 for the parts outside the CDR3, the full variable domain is KAGVTQTPRYLIKTRGQQVTLSCSPISGHRSVSWYQQTPGQGLQFLFEYFSETQRNKGNFPGRFSGRQFSNSRSEMNVSTLELGDSALYLCASSLSAGRVLNSPLHFGNGTRLTVT.

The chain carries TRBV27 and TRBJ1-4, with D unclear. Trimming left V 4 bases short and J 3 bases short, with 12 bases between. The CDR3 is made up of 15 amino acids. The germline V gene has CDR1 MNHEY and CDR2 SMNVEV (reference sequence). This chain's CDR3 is CASSSRTAANEKLFF. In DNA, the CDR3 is TGTGCCAGCAGTTCACGGACGGCTGCTAATGAAAAACTGTTTTTT.

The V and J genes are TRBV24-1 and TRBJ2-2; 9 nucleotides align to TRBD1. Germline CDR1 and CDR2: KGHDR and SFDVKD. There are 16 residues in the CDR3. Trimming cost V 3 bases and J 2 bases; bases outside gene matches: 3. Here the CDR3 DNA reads TGTGCCACCAGTGATACGGGACAGGGTAACACCGGGGAGCTGTTTTTT. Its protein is CATSDTGQGNTGELFF.

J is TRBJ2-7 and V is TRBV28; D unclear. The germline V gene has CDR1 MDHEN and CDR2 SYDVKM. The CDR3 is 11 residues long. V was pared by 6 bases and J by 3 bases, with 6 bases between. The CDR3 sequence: CASSSLYEQYF. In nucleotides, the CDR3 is TGTGCCAGCAGCTCACTCTACGAGCAGTACTTC.

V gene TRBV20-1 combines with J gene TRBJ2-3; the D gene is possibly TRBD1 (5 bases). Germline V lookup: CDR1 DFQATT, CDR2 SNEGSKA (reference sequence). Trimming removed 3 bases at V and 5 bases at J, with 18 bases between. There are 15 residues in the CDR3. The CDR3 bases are TGCAGTGCTAGTGGGGCCCTTGGGGTCGAAGATACGCAGTATTTT. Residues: CSASGALGVEDTQYF.

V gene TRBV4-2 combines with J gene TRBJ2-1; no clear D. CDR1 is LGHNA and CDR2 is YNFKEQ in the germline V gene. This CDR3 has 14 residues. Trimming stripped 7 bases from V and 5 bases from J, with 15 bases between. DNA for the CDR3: TGTGCCAGCACAGGACGGCTTACCGACAATGAGCAGTTCTTC. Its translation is CASTGRLTDNEQFF.

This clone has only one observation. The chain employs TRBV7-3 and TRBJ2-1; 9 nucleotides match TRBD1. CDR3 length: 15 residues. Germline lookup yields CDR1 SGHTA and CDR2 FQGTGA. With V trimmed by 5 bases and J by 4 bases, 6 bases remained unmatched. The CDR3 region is CASSATGGLYNEQFF. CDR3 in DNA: TGTGCCAGCAGCGCTACAGGGGGCCTGTACAATGAGCAGTTCTTC.

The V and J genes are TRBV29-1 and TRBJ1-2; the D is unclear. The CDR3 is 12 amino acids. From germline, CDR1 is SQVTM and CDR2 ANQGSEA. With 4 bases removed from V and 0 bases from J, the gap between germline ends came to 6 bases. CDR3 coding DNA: TGCAGCGTTGGGTTTTCTAACTATGGCTACACCTTC. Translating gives CSVGFSNYGYTF.

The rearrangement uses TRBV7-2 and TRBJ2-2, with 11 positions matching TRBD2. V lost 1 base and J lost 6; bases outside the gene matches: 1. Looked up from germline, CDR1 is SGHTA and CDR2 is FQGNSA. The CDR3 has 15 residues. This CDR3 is CASSLGSGRAGELFF. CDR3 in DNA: TGTGCCAGCAGCTTAGGTAGCGGGAGGGCCGGGGAGCTGTTTTTT. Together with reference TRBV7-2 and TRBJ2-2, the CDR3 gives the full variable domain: GAGVSQSPSNKVTEKGKDVELRCDPISGHTALYWYRQSLGQGLEFLIYFQGNSAPDKSGLPSDRFSAERTGGSVSTLTIQRTQQEDSAVYLCASSLGSGRAGELFFGEGSRLTVL.

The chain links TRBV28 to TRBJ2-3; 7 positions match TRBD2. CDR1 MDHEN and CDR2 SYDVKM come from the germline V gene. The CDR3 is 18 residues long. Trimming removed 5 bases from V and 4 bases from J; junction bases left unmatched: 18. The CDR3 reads CASSHPGGGSGRPDTQYF. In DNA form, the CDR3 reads TGTGCCAGCAGTCACCCGGGGGGAGGTAGCGGGCGTCCAGATACGCAGTATTTT.